The 9 T cell receptor beta chains below were found in one sample sequenced in a study of T-cell memory formation after mild COVID-19. Each CDR3 protein gets one entry after TCRdb re-called the 5' RACE reads with MiXCR. The table includes under 350,000 distinct CDR3 sequences, 15% to 20% detected once. Sequencing input: PBMCs or a T cell subset sorted from them (not recorded which). The source of these receptors is a man between 18 and 35 years old who had mild COVID-19 (a few samples of this study predate the infection). Cell type and time point are not known.

With regard to this clonotype: A read error may account for a junction end that differs from germline. The chain carries TRBV7-8 and TRBJ2-1; weak D call: TRBD1 (7 bases). The CDR3 sequence is 13 residues long. CDR1 SGHVS and CDR2 FQNEAQ come from the germline V gene. CDR3 sequence: CSSSLEGAQKQFF. CDR3 DNA: TGTTCCAGCAGCTTGGAGGGGGCTCAGAAGCAGTTCTTC.

The V call is TRBV28, the J call TRBJ1-1; TRBD1 is a possible D gene (5 bases). The CDR3 runs 12 residues. Per germline, CDR1 MDHEN and CDR2 SYDVKM. V lost 4 bases to trimming and J lost 9 bases, with 12 bases between them. DNA for the CDR3: TGTGCCAGCAGTTCGGGGGAATTGAAAGCTTTCTTT. Amino acid sequence: CASSSGELKAFF.

This chain joins TRBV5-6 and TRBJ2-1, with a possible D match to TRBD2 (6 bases). The CDR3 is made up of 14 amino acids. The ends were cut back, 5 bases at V and 3 bases at J, with 12 bases in the middle. The germline V gene encodes CDR1 SGHDT and CDR2 YYEEEE. CDR3 loop: CASSRPGLYNEQFF. CDR3 in DNA: TGTGCCAGCAGTCGTCCGGGACTCTACAATGAGCAGTTCTTC.

This clonotype has only a few counts. The chain employs TRBV5-1 and TRBJ1-2; D is unclear. The V gene's germline CDR1 is SGHRS and CDR2 YFSETQ. Trimming shortened V by 1 base and J by 3 bases, and 7 bases separated the two germline ends. CDR3 length: 13 amino acids. For the CDR3, the DNA is TGCGCCAGCAGCTTGACAGAACACTATGGCTACACCTTC. Encoded protein: CASSLTEHYGYTF. The whole variable domain, remainder taken from reference TRBV5-1 and TRBJ1-2, is KAGVTQTPRYLIKTRGQQVTLSCSPISGHRSVSWYQQTPGQGLQFLFEYFSETQRNKGNFPGRFSGRQFSNSRSEMNVSTLELGDSALYLCASSLTEHYGYTFGSGTRLTVV.

This clonotype was seen a few times. CDR3 loop: CASSLYDRGREQYF. The CDR3 DNA reads as TGCGCCAGCAGCTTGTATGACAGGGGGCGCGAGCAGTACTTC. J is TRBJ2-7 and V is TRBV5-1, with TRBD1 matching over 10 bases. Germline-derived CDR1 and CDR2 are SGHRS and YFSETQ. V lost 1 base and J lost 6; bases outside the gene matches: 4. The CDR3 spans 14 residues.

This chain connects TRBV9 to TRBJ2-5; unclear D gene. CDR3 length equals 13 residues. Germline V gene sequence: CDR1 SGDLS, CDR2 YYNGEE. Deletions cut 5 bases from V and 4 bases from J, with 12 bases between. The DNA of the CDR3 is TGTGCCAGCAGTCCCGAAGCAGCAGAGACCCAGTACTTC. Translating it yields CASSPEAAETQYF.

This clonotype was found a few times. The chain recombines TRBV6-5 with TRBJ1-4; tentatively, D is TRBD1 (5 bases). CDR1 and CDR2 from the germline V gene are MNHEY and SVGAGI. V dropped 2 bases and J dropped 10 bases, with 17 bases sitting between them. The CDR3 sequence is 15 residues long. As DNA, the CDR3 is TGTGCCAGCAGTTACCGGGACCAGGGAGGTCGAAAACTGTTTTTT. Amino acid sequence: CASSYRDQGGRKLFF.

This rearrangement joins TRBV30 to TRBJ2-2; the D gene is possibly TRBD1 (6 bases). Germline V gene lookup returns CDR1 GTSNPN and CDR2 SVGIG (reference sequence). V shed 2 bases and J shed 3 bases, with 13 bases lying between them. The CDR3 has 15 residues. The CDR3 coding sequence is TGTGCCTGGAGTCCCGGACAGTACCACACCGGGGAGCTGTTTTTT. This translates into CAWSPGQYHTGELFF.

The gene calls are TRBV4-1 and TRBJ2-5; D is unresolved. Trimming pared 0 bases from V and 3 bases from J, leaving 8 bases between. From germline, CDR1 is MGHRA and CDR2 YSYEKL. The CDR3 spans 14 residues. CDR3 protein: CASSQEPGEETQYF. For the CDR3, the DNA is TGCGCCAGCAGCCAAGAACCAGGTGAAGAGACCCAGTACTTC.